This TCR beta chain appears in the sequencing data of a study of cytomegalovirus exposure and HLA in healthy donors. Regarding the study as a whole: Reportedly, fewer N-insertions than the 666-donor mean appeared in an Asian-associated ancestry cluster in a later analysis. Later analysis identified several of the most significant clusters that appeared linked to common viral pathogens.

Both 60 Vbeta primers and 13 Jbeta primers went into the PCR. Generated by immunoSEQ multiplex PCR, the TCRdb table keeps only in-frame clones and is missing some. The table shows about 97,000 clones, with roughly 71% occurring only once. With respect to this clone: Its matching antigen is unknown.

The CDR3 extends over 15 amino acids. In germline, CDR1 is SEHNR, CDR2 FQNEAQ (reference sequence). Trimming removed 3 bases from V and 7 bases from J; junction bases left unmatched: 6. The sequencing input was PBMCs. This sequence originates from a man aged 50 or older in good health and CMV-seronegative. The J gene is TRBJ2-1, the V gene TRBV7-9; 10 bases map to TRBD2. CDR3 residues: CASSLGLAGENEQFF. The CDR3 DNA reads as TGTGCCAGCAGCTTGGGCCTAGCGGGAGAGAATGAGCAGTTCTTC.